Listed here are 27 T cell receptor beta chains from one sample, sequenced in a study of blood T cells in healthy people across ages. With a J-beta primer mix and a sample-barcoded 5' primer, a second PCR ran 7 to 11 cycles. MiXCR, run by TCRdb on the 5' RACE reads, gives a single entry per CDR3 protein. The data hold around 710,000 distinct CDR3 sequences, with 35% to 45% observed a single time. Sequencing was performed on blood. These receptors were taken from an older woman in good health.

The chain joins TRBV6-2 or TRBV6-3 to TRBJ2-7; 11 nucleotides align to TRBD2. Germline CDR1 MNHEY, CDR2 SVGEGT. This CDR3 spans 15 amino acids. J gave up 7 bases and V 5 bases, and 10 bases lay outside the gene matches. The CDR3 DNA reads as TGTGCCAGCAGTGATACTAGCGGGAGATTTAATGAGCAGTACTTC. Translated: CASSDTSGRFNEQYF.

There are a few counts of this clonotype. The chain links TRBV11-2 to TRBJ2-3, with D perhaps matching TRBD1 (5 bases). Looked up from germline, CDR1 is SGHAT and CDR2 is FQNNGV. The CDR3 is 14 amino acids. Trimming took 3 bases from V and 3 from J, leaving 10 bases between them. CDR3 nucleotide sequence: TGTGCCAGCAGCTTCCCAGGGATAACAGATACGCAGTATTTT. Translated: CASSFPGITDTQYF.

The chain couples TRBV7-2 to TRBJ2-2; TRBD2 aligns across 15 bases. The CDR3 totals 18 residues. The germline V gene encodes CDR1 SGHTA and CDR2 FQGNSA. V dropped 5 bases and J dropped 6; count of bases not matched to a gene: 10. This chain's CDR3 is CASSAVPGLAGGPGELFF. CDR3 coding DNA: TGTGCCAGCAGCGCAGTACCGGGACTAGCGGGAGGTCCCGGGGAGCTGTTTTTT.

Notes on this clonotype: One end of the junction fails to match germline, which may point to a read error. The chain combines TRBV29-1 with TRBJ2-2, with a tentative D call TRBD1 (6 bases). This CDR3 is built from 14 residues. Germline values: CDR1 SQVTM, CDR2 ANQGSEA. The CDR3 DNA is TGCAGCGCCAAGGGGGTCCGGGGCACCGGGGAGCAGTTTTTT. It translates to CSAKGVRGTGEQFF.

For the CDR3, the DNA is TGTGCCAGCAGCGAGCTGGGGGACGGTGAAGCTTTCTTT. As protein: CASSELGDGEAFF. The rearrangement joins TRBV11-2 to TRBJ1-1; D possibly corresponds to TRBD1 (5 bases). Germline values: CDR1 SGHAT, CDR2 FQNNGV. CDR3 length equals 13 residues. The V end lost 5 bases, the J end lost 7 bases, and 14 bases lay between the germline ends.

The gene calls are TRBV6-5 and TRBJ2-7; TRBD2 matches at 11 bases. The CDR3 extends over 16 amino acids. CDR1 MNHEY and CDR2 SVGAGI come from the germline V gene. J lost 7 bases, V lost 7 bases, and 15 bases had no gene match. For the CDR3, the DNA is TGTGCCAGCACCTGGGCTAGCGGGAGGTCCGGTTGGGAGCAGTACTTC. The encoded protein is CASTWASGRSGWEQYF.

The chain employs TRBV20-1 and TRBJ2-7; 8 bases fit TRBD1. The CDR3 extends over 12 amino acids. V shed 5 bases and J 6 bases; nucleotides not matched to a gene: 6. CDR1 is DFQATT and CDR2 is SNEGSKA in the germline V gene (reference sequence). CDR3 residues: CSADGQGSEQYF. CDR3 DNA sequence: TGCAGTGCTGATGGACAGGGCAGCGAGCAGTACTTC.

The chain employs TRBV20-1 and TRBJ2-3; D gene ambiguous. V lost 0 bases and J lost 0, with 13 bases in between. The germline gives CDR1 DFQATT, CDR2 SNEGSKA (reference sequence). The CDR3 length is 16 residues. The chain's CDR3 is CSAREWGTSSTDTQYF. DNA for the CDR3: TGCAGTGCTAGAGAGTGGGGTACGAGTAGCACAGATACGCAGTATTTT.

This chain joins TRBV12-3 or TRBV12-4 and TRBJ2-1; D is possibly TRBD2 (5 bases). Deletions cut 6 bases from V and 7 bases from J, with 16 bases between. The CDR3 consists of 14 residues. CDR3 protein: CASSRGLSWNEQFF. CDR3 in DNA: TGTGCCAGCAGCCGCGGACTCAGTTGGAATGAGCAGTTCTTC.

The chain is built from TRBV4-2 and TRBJ2-1; 11 bases align to TRBD2. The junction had 4 bases not matched to a gene; V was cut back by 1 base and J by 5 bases. The CDR3 is 16 residues long. Germline CDR1 reads LGHNA; CDR2 reads YNFKEQ. The CDR3 reads CASSQVGTSGNNEQFF. In DNA, the CDR3 is TGTGCCAGCAGCCAAGTGGGGACTAGCGGAAACAATGAGCAGTTCTTC.

The V and J genes are TRBV6-1 and TRBJ2-1, with unresolved D. Germline V gives CDR1 MNHNS, CDR2 SASEGT. The CDR3 sequence is 12 residues long. The V gene lost 0 bases and the J gene lost 8 bases, with 5 bases spanning the gap. The CDR3 DNA reads TGTGCCAGCAGTGAAGCGCTCGATGAGCAGTTCTTC. Protein sequence: CASSEALDEQFF.

The chain has TRBV28 and TRBJ2-7; 9 bases are shared with TRBD1. The J segment lost 0 bases and the V segment lost 6 bases, leaving 9 bases of the junction unmatched. CDR1 is MDHEN and CDR2 is SYDVKM in the germline V gene. This CDR3 has 16 residues. Here the CDR3 DNA reads TGTGCCAGCAGGCCGCCTCCGGGACAGGGCTCCTACGAGCAGTACTTC. It specifies CASRPPPGQGSYEQYF. Combining the CDR3 with reference TRBV28 and TRBJ2-7 gives the whole variable domain DVKVTQSSRYLVKRTGEKVFLECVQDMDHENMFWYRQDPGLGLRLIYFSYDVKMKEKGDIPEGYSVSREKKERFSLILESASTNQTSMYLCASRPPPGQGSYEQYFGPGTRLTVT.

The chain is built from TRBV24-1 and TRBJ2-5; TRBD2 matches 10 bases. V trimming: 6 bases; J trimming: 11 bases; junction bases outside the gene matches: 14. The CDR3 covers 15 residues. Germline assignment: CDR1 KGHDR and CDR2 SFDVKD. The CDR3 DNA sequence: TGTGCCACCAGTAGCGGGAGGGCCACGGGGAATGAGCAGTACTTC. Translated, it gives CATSSGRATGNEQYF.

The chain uses TRBV4-2 and TRBJ2-1, with 7 bases aligning to TRBD2. The CDR3 length is 16 residues. Germline V lookup: CDR1 LGHNA, CDR2 YNFKEQ. The trim removed 0 bases at V and 6 bases at J, leaving 8 bases unmatched. The chain's CDR3 is CASSQDLAGVGNEQFF. CDR3 DNA: TGTGCCAGCAGCCAAGATCTTGCGGGAGTAGGCAATGAGCAGTTCTTC.

The sample holds a few counts of this clonotype. The chain is built from TRBV2 and TRBJ1-1; maybe TRBD1 (5 bases). Germline V gene data show CDR1 as SNHLY and CDR2 as FYNNEI. Deletions cut 7 bases from V and 1 base from J, with 22 bases between. The length of the CDR3 is 17 residues. The CDR3 coding sequence is TGTGCCAGCACAGACGATTTAACAGGCTTAACGAACACTGAAGCTTTCTTT. As protein: CASTDDLTGLTNTEAFF.

The V call is TRBV7-8, the J call TRBJ1-2, with D unclear. V was pared by 5 bases and J by 4 bases, with 20 bases between. The length of the CDR3 is 16 residues. CDR1 SGHVS and CDR2 FQNEAQ come from the germline V gene. The CDR3 protein is CASSKRVSGRLYGYTF. CDR3 nucleotides: TGTGCCAGCAGCAAGCGGGTTAGTGGCAGGCTCTATGGCTACACCTTC. The full variable domain, its missing parts supplied by reference TRBV7-8 and TRBJ1-2, is GAGVSQSPRYKVAKRGQDVALRCDPISGHVSLFWYQQALGQGPEFLTYFQNEAQLDKSGLPSDRFFAERPEGSVSTLKIQRTQQEDSAVYLCASSKRVSGRLYGYTFGSGTRLTVV.

This chain links TRBV5-1 with TRBJ2-5, with 9 positions matching TRBD2. CDR3 length equals 16 residues. Germline loops: CDR1 SGHRS, CDR2 YFSETQ. V gave up 4 bases and J gave up 3 bases; unmatched junction bases: 10. The CDR3 sequence is CASSIPVAGGKETQYF. The CDR3 DNA reads as TGCGCCAGCAGCATACCCGTCGCGGGAGGGAAAGAGACCCAGTACTTC.

Only a few counts were recorded for this clonotype. This chain connects TRBV2 to TRBJ1-2; D unresolved. Trimming took 5 bases from V and 0 from J, leaving 7 bases between them. Per germline, CDR1 SNHLY and CDR2 FYNNEI. The CDR3 is made up of 13 amino acids. CDR3 coding DNA: TGTGCCAGCAGTCCAACACCTAACTATGGCTACACCTTC. It yields the protein CASSPTPNYGYTF.

This clonotype was seen ten or more times. The gene calls are TRBV6-2 or TRBV6-3 and TRBJ2-1; D not resolved. Germline V gene sequence: CDR1 MNHEY, CDR2 SVGEGT. V lost 6 bases and J 5 bases, leaving 8 bases between the germline ends. The CDR3 has 12 amino acids. In DNA, the CDR3 is TGTGCCAGCAGCCACTCACACAATGAGCAGTTCTTC. It codes for CASSHSHNEQFF.

The rearrangement links TRBV6-6 to TRBJ2-3; 15 nucleotides match TRBD2. CDR1 is MNHNY, CDR2 SVGAGI, per germline (reference sequence). The length of the CDR3 is 16 residues. V gave up 8 bases and J gave up 5 bases; unmatched junction bases: 8. The CDR3 spells CASLGTSGGQGDTQYF. The CDR3 nucleotides read TGTGCCAGCCTTGGGACTAGCGGGGGGCAGGGAGATACGCAGTATTTT.

The genes are TRBV7-2 and TRBJ2-5, with 10 bases identical to TRBD1. Germline CDR1 is SGHTA and CDR2 is FQGNSA. With 1 base clipped from V and 11 bases from J, the junction kept 10 bases outside the gene matches. The CDR3 loop spans 15 amino acids. The CDR3 DNA follows: TGTGCCAGCAGCTTAGTAGGGACAGGGGAAAATGAGCAGTACTTC. It translates to CASSLVGTGENEQYF.

This clonotype was seen at least ten times. The rearrangement joins TRBV29-1 to TRBJ2-1; 8 bases align to TRBD1. V was pared by 8 bases and J by 7 bases, with 13 bases of the junction left unmatched. CDR1 and CDR2 from the germline V gene are SQVTM and ANQGSEA. This CDR3 has 14 amino acids. In DNA form, the CDR3 reads TGCAGCTCAAACCCGTCCAGGGGGCTGAATGAGCAGTTCTTC. This translates into CSSNPSRGLNEQFF.

The gene calls are TRBV5-1 and TRBJ2-3, with 8 bases that match TRBD2. V was clipped by 0 bases and J by 5 bases; unmatched bases: 8. Germline CDR1 and CDR2: SGHRS and YFSETQ. This CDR3 region has 16 residues. The CDR3 nucleotides read TGCGCCAGCAGCTTGGAAGCGGGGGTGGGCATAGATACGCAGTATTTT. Translated, it gives CASSLEAGVGIDTQYF.

The gene calls are TRBV4-3 and TRBJ1-2; 9 bases match TRBD1. CDR1 LGHNA and CDR2 YSLEER come from the germline V gene. The V and J ends lost 3 bases and 7 bases, in that order; junction bases with no gene match: 6. This CDR3 region has 14 residues. The CDR3 DNA is TGCGCCAGCAGCCAGGAGGACAGGGGACGTGGCTACACCTTC. This gives the protein CASSQEDRGRGYTF.

This clonotype was seen a handful of times. The rearrangement links TRBV25-1 to TRBJ2-7; a possible D gene is TRBD2 (5 bases). The CDR3 has 13 residues. Germline CDR1 reads MGHDK; CDR2 reads SYGVNS. The V and J ends lost 2 bases and 3 bases respectively, with 8 bases between them. CDR3 region: CASSERRLYEQYF. The CDR3 region has the DNA TGTGCCAGCAGTGAACGGAGGCTCTACGAGCAGTACTTC.

The chain uses TRBV16 and TRBJ2-4; 10 nucleotides agree with TRBD2. The J call is in doubt because the DNA end fits TRBJ2-7 better. Germline CDR1 KGHSY, CDR2 FQNENV. This CDR3 contains 15 residues. The CDR3 protein is CASSQIGTSVNEQYF. As DNA, the CDR3 is TGTGCCAGCAGCCAAATAGGGACTAGCGTTAACGAGCAGTACTTC.

This clonotype was observed many times. The gene calls are TRBV5-6 and TRBJ2-4, with 7 bases aligning to TRBD2. V lost 4 bases to trimming and J lost 1 base; unmatched junction nucleotides: 2. Germline CDR1 and CDR2: SGHDT and YYEEEE. The CDR3 spans 14 residues. The CDR3 protein is CASSPAGAKNIQYF. The CDR3 DNA sequence: TGTGCCAGCAGCCCAGCGGGGGCCAAAAACATTCAGTACTTC.